This is a list of T cell receptor beta chains from one sample in a study of blood T cell repertoires in COVID-19. Generated by immunoSEQ multiplex PCR, the TCRdb table keeps only in-frame clones and is missing some. The sample lists roughly 250,000 clones, about 90% occurring once. Sample: PBMCs or T cells enriched from blood (not recorded which). These receptors were collected from a woman in her 40s who had been exposed to COVID-19. The CDR3 runs from the conserved cysteine through the conserved F or W. A D gene is named only where the DNA matches it firmly. Not every row has a clone size; where given, it reads once, few, many or a size class.

>.|TRBV7-2|TRBJ1-1|.
CASSRQENTEAFF
TGTGCCAGCAGCCGACAGGAGAACACTGAAGCTTTCTTT
>.|TRBV14|TRBJ2-2|TRBD2
CASSPWTSGSTRKTGELFF
TGTGCCAGCAGCCCTTGGACTAGCGGGAGTACTAGGAAAACCGGGGAGCTGTTTTTT
>.|TRBV28|TRBJ1-2|TRBD1
CASSFNRGNLYGYTF
TGTGCCAGCAGTTTCAACAGGGGGAACCTCTATGGCTACACCTTC
>.|TRBV2|TRBJ2-5|.
CASSAGISTNTVETQYF
TGTGCCAGCAGCGCAGGGATTTCCACTAACACAGTAGAGACCCAGTACTTC
>.|TRBV4-2|TRBJ1-2|.
CASSQGGLPYGYTF
TGTGCCAGCAGCCAAGGGGGGCTCCCTTATGGCTACACCTTC
>.|TRBV15|TRBJ1-3|.
CATSRDQNSGNTIYF
TGTGCCACCAGCAGAGATCAGAACTCTGGAAACACCATATATTTT
>.|TRBV30|TRBJ1-1|.
CAWRPRWQKNTEAFF
TGTGCCTGGAGGCCGAGGTGGCAGAAGAACACTGAAGCTTTCTTT
>once|TRBV5-1|TRBJ1-6|.
CASSLGGKGLDSPLHF
TGCGCCAGCAGCTTGGGAGGCAAGGGGTTGGATTCACCCCTCCACTTT
>.|TRBV10-1|TRBJ1-2|TRBD1
CARPGQTFNYGYTF
TGCGCCAGACCGGGACAGACTTTTAACTATGGCTACACCTTC
>.|TRBV7-9|TRBJ1-3|.
CASSLQGGYGNTIYF
TGTGCCAGCAGCTTACAAGGGGGATATGGAAACACCATATATTTT
>once|TRBV4-1|TRBJ1-4|TRBD1
CASSQVQGGWTNEKLFF
TGCGCCAGCAGCCAAGTACAGGGGGGGTGGACTAATGAAAAACTGTTTTTT
>.|TRBV7-9|TRBJ1-6|.
CASSPQDTSYSPLHF
TGTGCCAGCAGCCCGCAGGACACTAGCTATTCACCCCTCCACTTT
>.|TRBV24-1|TRBJ2-7|TRBD1
CATPGQGYEQYF
TGTGCCACACCTGGACAGGGCTACGAGCAGTACTTC
>.|TRBV29-1|TRBJ2-1|TRBD1
CSVEGNRGNEQFF
TGCAGCGTTGAAGGAAACAGGGGAAATGAGCAGTTCTTC
>.|TRBV4-2|TRBJ2-6|.
CASSKGGPGATPWAGANVLTF
TGTGCCAGCAGCAAAGGAGGGCCGGGAGCCACCCCTTGGGCCGGGGCCAACGTCCTGACTTTC
>.|TRBV5-8|TRBJ1-6|TRBD1
CASSLQGRSPLHF
TGTGCCAGCAGCCTACAGGGGCGGTCACCCCTCCACTTT
>many|TRBV25-1|TRBJ2-2|.
CASSERGGGELFF
TGTGCCAGCAGTGAGAGGGGGGGCGGGGAGCTGTTTTTT
>.|TRBV6-5|TRBJ1-2|.
CASSYSVTANYGYTF
TGTGCCAGCAGTTACTCGGTAACAGCTAACTATGGCTACACCTTC
>.|TRBV5-1|TRBJ1-5|.
CASSPRDGNQPQHF
TGCGCCAGCAGCCCCCGGGATGGCAATCAGCCCCAGCATTTT
>.|TRBV4-3|TRBJ1-3|.
CASSQDHGQHGNTIYF
TGCGCCAGCAGCCAAGATCATGGACAGCACGGAAACACCATATATTTT
>.|TRBV9|TRBJ2-1|TRBD2
CASSVVPSGGDEQFF
TGTGCCAGCAGCGTAGTACCTAGCGGGGGGGATGAGCAGTTCTTC
>.|TRBV28|TRBJ1-2|.
CASSTHREYGYTF
TGTGCCAGCAGTACGCACAGGGAGTATGGCTACACCTTC
>.|TRBV24-1|TRBJ2-3|TRBD2
CATSGSPGLAGVGTQYF
TGTGCCACCAGTGGTTCTCCGGGACTAGCGGGAGTAGGTACGCAGTATTTT
>.|TRBV3-1/TRBV3-2|TRBJ2-5|TRBD2
CASSRSGSQETQYF
TGTGCCAGCAGCCGTAGCGGGAGCCAAGAGACCCAGTACTTC
>.|TRBV27|TRBJ2-3|TRBD1
CASSSTGGTQYF
TGTGCCAGCAGTTCAACAGGGGGGACGCAGTATTTT
>.|TRBV5-1|TRBJ1-1|.
CASSLHREDTEAFF
TGTGCCAGCAGCTTGCATAGGGAGGACACTGAAGCTTTCTTT
>.|TRBV7-2|TRBJ2-3|TRBD2
CASSRWTSGSDTQYF
TGTGCCAGCAGCCGCTGGACTAGCGGGAGTGATACGCAGTATTTT
>.|TRBV7-6|TRBJ2-5|TRBD2
CASSPNPSGGEQETQYF
TGTGCCAGCAGCCCCAACCCTAGCGGGGGGGAACAAGAGACCCAGTACTTC
>.|TRBV2|TRBJ2-3|.
CASSDPVPDGDTQYF
TGTGCCAGCAGTGACCCGGTTCCAGACGGGGATACGCAGTATTTT
>.|TRBV7-6|TRBJ1-1|.
CASSLTAGLNTEAFF
TGTGCCAGCAGCCTGACGGCCGGGTTGAACACTGAAGCTTTCTTT
>.|TRBV11-3|TRBJ2-1|TRBD2
CASSLAGAYNEQFF
TGTGCCAGCAGCTTGGCGGGGGCCTACAATGAGCAGTTCTTC
>.|TRBV5-3|TRBJ1-2|TRBD1
CARSDRTGRVYGYTF
TGTGCCAGAAGCGATCGGACAGGGCGGGTCTATGGCTACACCTTC
>.|TRBV24-1|TRBJ1-6|.
CATPYPHRVKNSPLHF
TGTGCCACCCCCTATCCTCACAGGGTTAAGAATTCACCCCTCCACTTT
>few|TRBV7-9|TRBJ2-1|.
CASSLRAGGSYNEQFF
TGTGCCAGCAGCTTAAGGGCGGGCGGGTCCTACAATGAGCAGTTCTTC
>.|TRBV5-1|TRBJ2-7|.
CASSLLAGPFYEQYF
TGCGCCAGCAGCTTGCTGGCAGGGCCCTTCTACGAGCAGTACTTC
>once|TRBV18|TRBJ2-2|.
CASSLGHSTGELFF
TGTGCCAGCTCACTGGGACATTCGACCGGGGAGCTGTTTTTT
>.|TRBV29-1|TRBJ2-1|.
CSMIRPTNGGGPGYEQFF
TGCAGTATGATTAGACCCACCAATGGCGGAGGCCCAGGCTATGAGCAGTTCTTC
>.|TRBV5-4|TRBJ2-6|TRBD1
CASRGTGFLSGANVLTF
TGTGCCAGCAGGGGGACAGGTTTTCTCTCTGGGGCCAACGTCCTGACTTTC
>.|TRBV6-1|TRBJ2-3|TRBD2
CASSGLGLAGGSPSTDTQYF
TGTGCCAGCAGTGGGCTAGGACTAGCGGGAGGGAGCCCTAGCACAGATACGCAGTATTTT
>.|TRBV5-4|TRBJ1-1|TRBD1
CASSFSTGGNTEAFF
TGTGCCAGCAGCTTCTCTACAGGGGGAAACACTGAAGCTTTCTTT
>.|TRBV7-9|TRBJ2-2|.
CARQIRNTGELFF
TGTGCCCGCCAGATAAGGAACACCGGGGAGCTGTTTTTT
>.|TRBV5-1|TRBJ1-1|.
CASARDYAEAFF
TGTGCCAGCGCCAGGGACTACGCGGAAGCTTTCTTT
>once|TRBV14|TRBJ1-1|.
CASSPLNTEAFF
TGTGCCAGCAGCCCTTTGAACACTGAAGCTTTCTTT
>.|TRBV18|TRBJ2-7|TRBD1
CASSPFMPGTGNSYEQYF
TGTGCCAGCTCACCCTTCATGCCCGGGACAGGGAACTCCTACGAGCAGTACTTC
>.|TRBV6-5|TRBJ1-6|.
CASSKQGHNSPLHF
TGTGCCAGCAGTAAACAGGGACATAATTCACCCCTCCACTTT
>.|TRBV4-3|TRBJ2-7|.
CASSQEGQGTYEQYF
TGCGCCAGCAGCCAAGAAGGGCAGGGAACCTACGAGCAGTACTTC
>.|TRBV7-8|TRBJ1-5|.
CASSPRSPQHF
TGTGCCAGCAGCCCACGGTCGCCCCAGCATTTT
>once|TRBV13|TRBJ2-1|TRBD1
CASSNRDRGYNEQFF
TGTGCCAGCAGCAACCGGGACAGGGGTTACAATGAGCAGTTCTTC
>once|TRBV18|TRBJ2-1|.
CASSATESSYNEQFF
TGTGCCAGCTCAGCGACAGAAAGCTCCTACAATGAGCAGTTCTTC
>.|TRBV2|TRBJ2-3|.
CASRRSTDTQYF
TGTGCCAGCAGGCGGAGCACAGATACGCAGTATTTT
>.|TRBV20-1|TRBJ1-6|.
CSASDRQAVGISPLHF
TGCAGTGCTAGTGATCGACAGGCCGTGGGGATTTCACCCCTCCACTTT
>few|TRBV19|TRBJ1-4|TRBD1
CASGEGGQKLFF
TGTGCCAGTGGGGAAGGGGGCCAAAAACTGTTTTTT
>once|TRBV5-5|TRBJ2-7|.
CAGSRDSYSYEQYF
TGTGCCGGAAGCCGGGACTCATACTCCTACGAGCAGTACTTC
>once|TRBV7-9|TRBJ1-2|.
CASSHEGDGYTF
TGTGCCAGCTCACACGAGGGGGATGGCTACACCTTC